This T cell receptor beta chain emerged from a study of Ad26.COV2.S vaccination and SARS-CoV-2 variants. Study in general: Ad26.COV2.S was injected intramuscularly once or twice, 56 days apart.

Treatment of the sample: about 20 received Ad26.COV2.S at low or high dose, single or two shots; 5 received placebo; per-sample allocation not given. Sampling happened 63 days after the first vaccine or placebo injection. Vaccine was an Ad26 vector expressing Wuhan-strain SARS-CoV-2 spike. There are 14 residues in the CDR3. The germline V and J ends were trimmed by 10 bases and 6 bases, with 18 bases remaining between them. Per germline, CDR1 SGHAT and CDR2 FQNNGV. Data came from immunoSEQ multiplex PCR; TCRdb stores just in-frame clones and leaves some out. The data contain 510,000 or so clones, 70% to 90% of them seen just once; the ten biggest clones take up around 13%.

The clonotype comes from a person aged 18 to 65 who received the Ad26.COV2.S COVID-19 vaccine or a placebo. The chain couples TRBV11-2 to TRBJ2-2, with D tentatively TRBD2 (6 bases). Sequenced material: peripheral blood, taken in a trial of Ad26.COV2.S vaccine versus placebo. CDR3: CATTRRGWAGELFF. The CDR3 bases are TGTGCCACCACCCGGCGGGGTTGGGCCGGGGAGCTGTTTTTT.